The 18 T cell receptor beta chains below come from one sample, sequenced in a study of CD8 T cells in ankylosing spondylitis. One entry per CDR3 protein results from TCRdb running MiXCR on the 5' RACE reads. Of fewer than 200,000 distinct CDR3 sequences listed, 15% to 20% were seen once; the top ten hold around 4.7%. The sequenced sample was blood, either unsorted or a sorted T cell fraction (not recorded which). The receptors originated from a male donor between 5 and 35 years old with ankylosing spondylitis or in good health (not recorded which).

This sequence joins TRBV29-1 and TRBJ2-5, with 10 nucleotides matching TRBD1. CDR1 is SQVTM, CDR2 ANQGSEA, per germline. V shed 6 bases and J 2 bases; nucleotides not matched to a gene: 9. The CDR3 runs to 15 residues. The CDR3 nucleotides are TGCAGCGTGGGGGGGACAGGGGTGTGGCAAGAGACCCAGTACTTC. Translated: CSVGGTGVWQETQYF.

The chain is built from TRBV9 and TRBJ1-1; tentatively, D is TRBD1 (5 bases). The V gene lost 4 bases and the J gene lost 7 bases, with 17 bases spanning the gap. Germline values: CDR1 SGDLS, CDR2 YYNGEE. The CDR3 sequence is 14 residues long. DNA of the CDR3: TGTGCCAGCAGCCCTCCATCGGGACGGATTGAAGCTTTCTTT. This encodes CASSPPSGRIEAFF.

This clonotype was picked up a small number of times. The CDR3 coding sequence is TGCGCCAGCAGCCCGACTAGCGGGAGCTACGAGCAGTACTTC. Translated: CASSPTSGSYEQYF. The rearrangement uses TRBV5-1 and TRBJ2-7; 12 nucleotides agree with TRBD2. With V trimmed by 4 bases and J by 3 bases, 2 bases remained unmatched. CDR3 length: 14 residues. Germline V gives CDR1 SGHRS, CDR2 YFSETQ.

This clonotype was detected ten times or more. The chain employs TRBV28 and TRBJ2-1, with 7 bases fitting TRBD2. The CDR3 loop spans 13 amino acids. Trimming cost V 6 bases and J 8 bases; bases outside gene matches: 7. In germline, CDR1 is MDHEN, CDR2 SYDVKM. The CDR3 loop is CASRGGSGYEQFF. In nucleotides, the CDR3 is TGTGCCAGCAGAGGCGGGAGCGGTTATGAGCAGTTCTTC.

Concerning this clonotype: Compared with germline, one end of the junction differs, possibly owing to a read error. The V call is TRBV3-1, the J call TRBJ2-3; possible D gene TRBD2, 6 bases. This CDR3 comprises 14 residues. Germline-derived CDR1 and CDR2 are LGHDT and YNNKEL (reference sequence). In DNA, the CDR3 is TGTGCCAGCAGCCATGGCGCGGGGAGAGATATGCAGTATTTT. Protein sequence: CASSHGAGRDMQYF.

The V call is TRBV7-9, the J call TRBJ2-1; possible D gene TRBD1, 5 bases. This CDR3 has 13 residues. V lost 9 bases to trimming and J lost 4 bases, with 13 bases between them. The germline CDR1 and CDR2 sequences are SEHNR and FQNEAQ (reference sequence). DNA for the CDR3: TGTGCCAGTCTGTCGGACAATTACAATGAGCAGTTCTTC. Protein: CASLSDNYNEQFF.

V gene TRBV3-1 combines with J gene TRBJ2-2; 7 bases are shared with TRBD1. This CDR3 comprises 14 residues. With 0 bases clipped from V and 7 bases from J, the junction kept 2 bases outside the gene matches. CDR1 and CDR2 from the germline V gene are LGHDT and YNNKEL (reference sequence). Here the CDR3 reads CASSQEGTVGELFF. Here the CDR3 DNA reads TGTGCCAGCAGCCAAGAGGGGACAGTCGGGGAGCTGTTTTTT.

Ten or more counts support this clonotype. V is TRBV20-1 and J is TRBJ1-4; D remains unclear. Germline CDR1 is DFQATT and CDR2 is SNEGSKA (reference sequence). V lost 6 bases and J lost 5, with 19 bases in between. The CDR3 length is 15 residues. The CDR3 spells CSADAPGTENEKLFF. Here the CDR3 DNA reads TGCAGTGCGGACGCCCCCGGCACAGAGAATGAAAAACTGTTTTTT.

This clonotype occurred many times. The chain links TRBV5-5 to TRBJ2-5; no clear D gene. The germline V and J ends were trimmed by 2 bases and 1 base, with 9 bases remaining between them. The CDR3 is made up of 14 amino acids. The germline V gene encodes CDR1 SGHKS and CDR2 YYEKEE (reference sequence). The CDR3 DNA follows: TGTGCCAGCAGCTTTGGACCGTCCCAAGAGACCCAGTACTTC. Its protein is CASSFGPSQETQYF.

This clonotype was seen repeatedly, ten times or more. The V call is TRBV7-9, the J call TRBJ1-2; TRBD1 matches at 8 bases. CDR1 and CDR2 (germline): SEHNR, FQNEAQ (reference sequence). The CDR3 has 14 amino acids. V shed 3 bases, J shed 4 bases, and the junction held 4 bases outside the gene matches. CDR3 loop: CASSFDRGFYGYTF. The CDR3 DNA is TGTGCCAGCAGCTTTGACAGGGGATTCTATGGCTACACCTTC.

This clonotype was recorded many times. The chain couples TRBV28 to TRBJ1-4; D remains unclear. Trimming removed 2 bases from V and 3 bases from J, with 10 bases in between. The CDR3 totals 15 residues. The V gene's germline CDR1 is MDHEN and CDR2 SYDVKM. The CDR3 here is CASSLGGSANEKLFF. CDR3 nucleotides: TGTGCCAGCAGTTTAGGAGGGAGTGCTAATGAAAAACTGTTTTTT.

This clonotype was counted ten times or more. The rearrangement links TRBV4-2 to TRBJ2-1; TRBD1 might be the D (6 bases). The CDR3 length is 15 residues. V lost 4 bases and J 3 bases, leaving 13 bases between the germline ends. The germline V gene has CDR1 LGHNA and CDR2 YNFKEQ. The CDR3 loop is CASSPELGGYNEQFF. The CDR3 DNA follows: TGTGCCAGCAGCCCCGAGTTAGGGGGCTACAATGAGCAGTTCTTC.

This clonotype turned up a few times. The V gene is TRBV7-6, the J gene TRBJ2-2; D not certain. CDR3 size: 14 residues. The V end was cut by 4 bases, the J end by 4 bases, with 10 bases between. The germline V gene has CDR1 SGHVS and CDR2 FNYEAQ. The CDR3 coding sequence is TGTGCCAGCAGCTCCCCCCAGGTCACCGGGGAGCTGTTTTTT. Protein: CASSSPQVTGELFF. Combining the CDR3 with reference TRBV7-6 and TRBJ2-2 gives the whole variable domain GAGVSQSPRYKVTKRGQDVALRCDPISGHVSLYWYRQALGQGPEFLTYFNYEAQQDKSGLPNDRFSAERPEGSISTLTIQRTEQRDSAMYRCASSSPQVTGELFFGEGSRLTVL.

There are many counts of this clonotype. The chain employs TRBV4-1 and TRBJ2-3; 14 nucleotides align to TRBD2. The CDR3 has 17 residues. V lost 2 bases, J lost 7 bases, and 8 bases stayed unmatched. CDR1 and CDR2 from the germline V gene are MGHRA and YSYEKL. The CDR3: CASSQPRTSGRSHTQYF. CDR3 coding DNA: TGCGCCAGCAGCCAACCAAGGACTAGCGGGAGGTCGCATACGCAGTATTTT.

This clonotype was recorded many times. Likely a read error: the CDR3 ends without its conserved phenylalanine or tryptophan. Because the CDR3's place on the DNA is in doubt, the DNA is left out and the CDR3 is given as listed by TCRdb. V usage is TRBV14 and J usage is TRBJ2-1; the D call in the table, TRBD1, was not verified against the DNA. Germline V CDR1 and CDR2: SGHDN, FVKESK. The CDR3 is 12 amino acids in total, end residues counted. The CDR3 sequence: CASSLAGTPLSS.

This clonotype was detected many times. The CDR3 DNA follows: TGTGCCACGGGGGTGTACCAAGAGACCCAGTACTTC. Translation: CATGVYQETQYF. The gene calls are TRBV15 and TRBJ2-5, with D perhaps being TRBD1 or TRBD2 (5 bases each). V lost 9 bases and J lost 0, with 8 bases in between. Germline assignment: CDR1 LNHNV and CDR2 YYDKDF (reference sequence). CDR3 length equals 12 residues.

This clonotype was found many times. The chain links TRBV6-5 to TRBJ1-6; no definite D call. CDR3 length equals 13 residues. Trimming cost V 0 bases and J 9 bases, with 6 bases left between them. Germline V CDR1 and CDR2: MNHEY, SVGAGI. Written as DNA, the CDR3 is TGTGCCAGCAGTTACTCTGGGGTTTCACCCCTCCACTTT. Its protein is CASSYSGVSPLHF.

The chain combines TRBV23-1 with TRBJ2-2, with TRBD1 identical over 7 bases. TRBV23-1 is annotated as an ORF whose role is uncertain. CDR3 length equals 16 residues. V lost 3 bases to trimming and J lost 0 bases; unmatched junction nucleotides: 4. The CDR3 region is CASSHDRVPNTGELFF. DNA of the CDR3: TGCGCCAGCAGTCATGACAGGGTCCCGAACACCGGGGAGCTGTTTTTT.